The sequence of this T cell receptor beta chain was determined in a study of CD8 T cell repertoires and HIV-1 epitope variants. In the study overall: Control wells had CMV/EBV/flu peptides, negative Ebola AY9, or no peptide. Tested: three Gag epitope families, Nef HW9 and YT9. 1M T cells were kept uncultured as a baseline.

Concerning this clone itself: Its antigen is still unknown.

Germline CDR1 is MDHEN and CDR2 is SYDVKM. The CDR3 sequence is 16 residues long. Trimming shortened V by 4 bases and J by 4 bases, and 17 bases separated the two germline ends. The table came from immunoSEQ multiplex PCR; TCRdb's copy has only in-frame clones and leaves some out. The table has roughly 5,900 clones, roughly 65% seen once. This sequence joins TRBV28 and TRBJ2-4; D is perhaps TRBD2 (5 bases). The TCR comes from a male donor with HIV. Sequencing input: cultured CD8+ T cells derived from PBMCs. The CDR3: CASSSPAAAFKNIQYF. Here the CDR3 DNA reads TGTGCCAGCAGTTCCCCCGCAGCGGCGTTTAAAAACATTCAGTACTTC.